This T cell receptor (beta chain) was recorded in a study of T cells in Graves' hyperthyroidism and ophthalmopathy. Study context: Peripheral blood specimens were obtained at initial diagnosis, prior to any treatment.

This clonotype was picked up many times. Amplification targeted TCR beta CDR3 regions from RNA transcripts. TCR CDR3 regions were first amplified by RT-PCR with HTBI primers. Each CDR3 protein is one row after TCRdb ran MiXCR on the multiplex PCR reads. The sample yields a few hundred thousand distinct CDR3 sequences, approximately 14% seen once. Germline values: CDR1 MNHEY, CDR2 SMNVEV (reference sequence). CDR3 size: 13 residues. V lost 6 bases to trimming and J lost 3 bases, with 11 bases between them. The source material was blood. This sequence originates from a woman aged 40-49 years with Graves' hyperthyroidism that later progressed to Graves' ophthalmopathy. The J gene is TRBJ1-1, the V gene TRBV27; D is uncertain. CDR3 coding DNA: TGTGCCAGCAGACGGGGTCTCGACACTGAAGCTTTCTTT. It specifies CASRRGLDTEAFF.